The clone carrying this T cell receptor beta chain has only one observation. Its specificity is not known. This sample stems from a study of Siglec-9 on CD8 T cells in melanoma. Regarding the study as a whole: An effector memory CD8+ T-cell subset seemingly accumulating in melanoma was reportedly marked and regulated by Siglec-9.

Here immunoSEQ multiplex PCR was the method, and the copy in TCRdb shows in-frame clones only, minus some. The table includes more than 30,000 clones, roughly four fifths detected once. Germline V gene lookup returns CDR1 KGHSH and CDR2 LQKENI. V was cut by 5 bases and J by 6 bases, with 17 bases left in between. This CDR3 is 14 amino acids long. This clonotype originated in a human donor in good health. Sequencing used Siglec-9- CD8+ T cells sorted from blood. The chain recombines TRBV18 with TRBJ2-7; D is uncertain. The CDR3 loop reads CASSDNPFLREQYF. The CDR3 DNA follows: TGTGCCAGCTCAGATAACCCGTTCCTTCGCGAGCAGTACTTC.